The rows below give T cell receptor beta chains drawn from one sample of a study of T cells expressing NK-cell markers. TCRdb reanalyzed the 5' RACE reads and collapses them to one entry per CDR3 protein, without DNA. Recorded for this sample: about 550,000 distinct CDR3 sequences. Sequencing input: blood T cells: a sorted CD56 or NKG2C T cell subset, CD4+ or CD8+ T cells, or bulk PBMC T cells (not recorded which). These receptor sequences come from a man between 18 and 35 years old in good health. CDR3s include the opening cysteine and the closing phenylalanine or tryptophan. The order of the fields is J gene, CDR3 length, V gene, CDR3 protein.

j_call: TRBJ1-5
cdr3_length: 15
v_call: TRBV11-2
cdr3_aa: CASSESDRRNQPQHF

j_call: TRBJ2-1
cdr3_length: 18
v_call: TRBV7-2
cdr3_aa: CASSRSISGSASYNEQFF

j_call: TRBJ2-2
cdr3_length: 14
v_call: TRBV4-2
cdr3_aa: CASSPLTGTGELFF

j_call: TRBJ2-7
cdr3_length: 15
v_call: TRBV5-1
cdr3_aa: CASSIAGLAVYEQYF

j_call: TRBJ2-4
cdr3_length: 16
v_call: TRBV7-2
cdr3_aa: CASSPPGTFAGNIQYF

j_call: TRBJ2-4
cdr3_length: 13
v_call: TRBV25-1
cdr3_aa: CASSEDPDSIQYF

j_call: TRBJ2-5
cdr3_length: 17
v_call: TRBV7-8
cdr3_aa: CASSLFVRLGYQETQYF

j_call: TRBJ1-2
cdr3_length: 11
v_call: TRBV9
cdr3_aa: CATSGNYGYTF

j_call: TRBJ2-1
cdr3_length: 14
v_call: TRBV20-1
cdr3_aa: CSARASGLLYEQFF

j_call: TRBJ2-1
cdr3_length: 17
v_call: TRBV29-1
cdr3_aa: CSGLGTSGSFGRDEQFF

j_call: TRBJ2-7
cdr3_length: 15
v_call: TRBV4-3
cdr3_aa: CASSPQVKASYEQYF

j_call: TRBJ1-2
cdr3_length: 15
v_call: TRBV6-1
cdr3_aa: CASSGSPGGSYGYTF

j_call: TRBJ2-1
cdr3_length: 14
v_call: TRBV3-1
cdr3_aa: CASSLLAVDNEQFF

j_call: TRBJ1-2
cdr3_length: 14
v_call: TRBV7-2
cdr3_aa: CASSLGYSNYGYTF

j_call: TRBJ1-1
cdr3_length: 15
v_call: TRBV27
cdr3_aa: CASNVAGGANTEAFF

j_call: TRBJ1-4
cdr3_length: 16
v_call: TRBV6-1
cdr3_aa: CASSATQFATNEKLFF

j_call: TRBJ2-5
cdr3_length: 14
v_call: TRBV5-1
cdr3_aa: CASTKNSREETQYF

j_call: TRBJ2-3
cdr3_length: 18
v_call: TRBV12-3/TRBV12-4
cdr3_aa: CASSPGLRLGGGTDTQYF

j_call: TRBJ2-2
cdr3_length: 14
v_call: TRBV6-4
cdr3_aa: CASSDGRDTGELFF

j_call: TRBJ1-5
cdr3_length: 15
v_call: TRBV20-1
cdr3_aa: CSARVLQGGNQPQHF

j_call: TRBJ1-5
cdr3_length: 15
v_call: TRBV7-2
cdr3_aa: CASSFLSEGNQPQHF

j_call: TRBJ2-3
cdr3_length: 20
v_call: TRBV20-1
cdr3_aa: CSARDSTSGRPPTSTDTQYF

j_call: TRBJ2-7
cdr3_length: 14
v_call: TRBV20-1
cdr3_aa: CSASLVQRGYEQYF

j_call: TRBJ2-7
cdr3_length: 16
v_call: TRBV5-6
cdr3_aa: CASSPQRLAGGNEQYF

j_call: TRBJ2-1
cdr3_length: 14
v_call: TRBV4-1
cdr3_aa: CASSQDNPSPEQFF

j_call: TRBJ2-5
cdr3_length: 19
v_call: TRBV24-1
cdr3_aa: CATSDYPGTDASDQETQYF

j_call: TRBJ2-7
cdr3_length: 12
v_call: TRBV3-1
cdr3_aa: CATSGWRNEQYF

j_call: TRBJ2-5
cdr3_length: 12
v_call: TRBV6-5
cdr3_aa: CASSYPFGDQYF

j_call: TRBJ2-1
cdr3_length: 14
v_call: TRBV27
cdr3_aa: CASSWVAGGPSKFF

j_call: TRBJ2-1
cdr3_length: 16
v_call: TRBV7-9
cdr3_aa: CATPGPEGTSYNEQFF

j_call: TRBJ2-5
cdr3_length: 18
v_call: TRBV12-3/TRBV12-4
cdr3_aa: CASSFPTGTGLPSETQYF

j_call: TRBJ2-7
cdr3_length: 14
v_call: TRBV29-1
cdr3_aa: CSVEESFPSYEQYF

j_call: TRBJ2-3
cdr3_length: 16
v_call: TRBV7-9
cdr3_aa: CASSLGPRGPTDTQYF

j_call: TRBJ2-7
cdr3_length: 12
v_call: TRBV7-9
cdr3_aa: CASSLALREQYF

j_call: TRBJ2-3
cdr3_length: 17
v_call: TRBV18
cdr3_aa: CASSPPGTGGITDTQYF

j_call: TRBJ2-2
cdr3_length: 16
v_call: TRBV5-1
cdr3_aa: CASSFEVQGLAGELFF

j_call: TRBJ2-7
cdr3_length: 16
v_call: TRBV4-3
cdr3_aa: CASSQGLAGGTYEQYF

j_call: TRBJ2-1
cdr3_length: 18
v_call: TRBV20-1
cdr3_aa: CSARLGGDRLSSYNEQFF

j_call: TRBJ2-7
cdr3_length: 13
v_call: TRBV7-8
cdr3_aa: CASRSGFSYEQYF

j_call: TRBJ2-7
cdr3_length: 15
v_call: TRBV5-1
cdr3_aa: CASSLVDRGPYEQYF

j_call: TRBJ1-1
cdr3_length: 14
v_call: TRBV28
cdr3_aa: CASSPPRVSTEAFF

j_call: TRBJ2-1
cdr3_length: 13
v_call: TRBV12-3/TRBV12-4
cdr3_aa: CASSSRLGGEQFF

j_call: TRBJ1-2
cdr3_length: 14
v_call: TRBV3-1
cdr3_aa: CASSQSNLGYGYTF

j_call: TRBJ2-7
cdr3_length: 15
v_call: TRBV6-1
cdr3_aa: CASSDPGQPAYEQYF

j_call: TRBJ2-2
cdr3_length: 12
v_call: TRBV5-1
cdr3_aa: CASTGVTGELFF

j_call: TRBJ2-7
cdr3_length: 17
v_call: TRBV7-8
cdr3_aa: CASSLGTSGTGYYEQYF

j_call: TRBJ2-1
cdr3_length: 15
v_call: TRBV12-3/TRBV12-4
cdr3_aa: CASSLEQGPHNEQFF

j_call: TRBJ2-3
cdr3_length: 17
v_call: TRBV7-9
cdr3_aa: CASIRSNLAGGTDTQYF

j_call: TRBJ1-1
cdr3_length: 13
v_call: TRBV15
cdr3_aa: CATSRDHQGEAFF

j_call: TRBJ1-5
cdr3_length: 19
v_call: TRBV12-3/TRBV12-4
cdr3_aa: CASSFSMRLGGTGNQPQHF

j_call: TRBJ2-5
cdr3_length: 15
v_call: TRBV6-1
cdr3_aa: CASGLGQGYQETQYF

j_call: TRBJ2-7
cdr3_length: 15
v_call: TRBV28
cdr3_aa: CASTLDGTSYYEQYF

j_call: TRBJ2-7
cdr3_length: 14
v_call: TRBV20-1
cdr3_aa: CSARVLAGVTEQYF

j_call: TRBJ1-5
cdr3_length: 16
v_call: TRBV16
cdr3_aa: CASSPSTGTSNQPQHF

j_call: TRBJ2-1
cdr3_length: 18
v_call: TRBV18
cdr3_aa: CASSPGSEVWGSYNEQFF

j_call: TRBJ2-5
cdr3_length: 13
v_call: TRBV6-1
cdr3_aa: CASSQGMVETQYF

j_call: TRBJ2-5
cdr3_length: 12
v_call: TRBV24-1
cdr3_aa: CATGAVGETQYF

j_call: TRBJ1-2
cdr3_length: 14
v_call: TRBV12-3/TRBV12-4
cdr3_aa: CASSFLRDSGGYTF

j_call: TRBJ1-1
cdr3_length: 15
v_call: TRBV7-7
cdr3_aa: CASSLRLEENTEAFF